This T cell receptor beta chain was retrieved from a study of vaccination effects on CD4 cells after COVID-19. Whole-study context: Either the BNT162b2 or mRNA-1273 vaccine was given to participants in two doses.

Profiling relied on immunoSEQ multiplex PCR, and the TCRdb table lists in-frame clones only, not all of them. The table has about 79,000 clones, around four fifths seen once. This clone was seen a single time. Its antigen is as yet unknown. J was trimmed by 7 bases and V by 4 bases; bases with no gene match: 6. This CDR3 comprises 13 residues. The germline V gene has CDR1 LGHNA and CDR2 YNFKEQ. Antigen-specific CD4+ T cell clonotypes were called by their expansion after viral peptide-pool culture in ViraFEST. Scientists isolated CD4+ T cells after a roughly 9-day culture period ended. Half-medium replacement with IL-2 medium occurred on days 3 and 7.

The source was CD4+ T cells from PBMCs cultured with HCoV-229E spike peptides, collected before COVID-19 vaccination. V and J are TRBV4-2 and TRBJ1-2; TRBD1 agrees at 7 bases. This clonotype was obtained from a human donor who received a COVID-19 vaccine. The CDR3 nucleotides read TGTGCCAGCAGCCGGACAGGAGGAGGTGGCTACACCTTC. Its translation: CASSRTGGGGYTF.